The 30 T cell receptor beta chains below all came from one sample that was sequenced in a study of cytomegalovirus exposure and HLA in healthy donors. Primers: 60 Vbeta forward and 13 Jbeta reverse. Assay used: immunoSEQ multiplex PCR; TCRdb lists only in-frame clones, some missing. Of over 100,000 clones in the sample, roughly 80% were seen once. The sample taken for sequencing was PBMCs. Receptors were obtained from a man between 25 and 39 years old in good health and CMV-seropositive.

The gene calls are TRBV19 and TRBJ2-7, with D maybe TRBD2 (6 bases). Trimming took off 5 bases at V and 0 bases at J, with 14 bases between the two ends. From germline, CDR1 is LNHDA and CDR2 SQIVND (reference sequence). The CDR3 spans 15 residues. CDR3 in amino acids: CASSAFGGASYEQYF. CDR3 DNA: TGTGCCAGTAGTGCCTTCGGAGGGGCCTCCTACGAGCAGTACTTC.

The V call is TRBV6-5, the J call TRBJ2-7, with D perhaps matching TRBD2 (5 bases). Germline loops: CDR1 MNHEY, CDR2 SVGAGI. The CDR3 totals 13 residues. The CDR3 here is CASSETRGLPEDV. The CDR3, as DNA: TGTGCCAGCAGTGAAACTCGCGGGCTTCCCGAAGACGTC.

The chain is built from TRBV10-3 and TRBJ2-1; a weak D match, TRBD2 (6 bases). The CDR3 is 16 amino acids. Per germline, CDR1 ENHRY and CDR2 SYGVKD. Deletions cut 5 bases from V and 4 bases from J, with 18 bases between. CDR3 amino acids: CAISPSHAGGYNEQFF. The CDR3 coding sequence is TGTGCCATCAGTCCATCCCATGCCGGGGGATACAATGAGCAGTTCTTC.

The chain links TRBV29-1 to TRBJ2-6; D may be TRBD2 (8 bases). The germline V and J ends were trimmed by 7 bases and 0 bases, with 16 bases remaining between them. The CDR3 is 16 amino acids. Germline V gives CDR1 SQVTM, CDR2 ANQGSEA. CDR3 DNA sequence: TGCAGCGCGGGGGGGACAGACTACTCTGGGGCCAACGTCCTGACTTTC. Encoded protein: CSAGGTDYSGANVLTF.

J is TRBJ1-2 and V is TRBV5-1, with D uncertain. Trimming removed 3 bases at V and 5 bases at J, with 11 bases between. The CDR3 spans 13 residues. Germline assignment: CDR1 SGHRS and CDR2 YFSETQ. The CDR3 sequence: CASSSWTGYGYTF. CDR3 coding DNA: TGCGCCAGCAGCTCATGGACGGGGTATGGCTACACCTTC.

This chain connects TRBV25-1 to TRBJ2-1, with D possibly TRBD1 on 6 matching bases. Trimming took 5 bases from V and 7 from J, leaving 12 bases between them. The CDR3 has 13 residues. Germline V gene data show CDR1 as MGHDK and CDR2 as SYGVNS. The DNA for the CDR3 is TGTGCCAGCAGTTACGACAGGAGGAATGAGCAGTTCTTC. Protein: CASSYDRRNEQFF.

With respect to this clone: Other DNA sequences in this sample translate to the same CDR3. The chain uses TRBV5-1 and TRBJ1-1; weak D call: TRBD1 (5 bases). The V gene's germline CDR1 is SGHRS and CDR2 YFSETQ. Trimming removed 10 bases from V and 1 base from J, with 14 bases in between. There are 13 residues in the CDR3. The CDR3 reads CASRQISNTEAFF. CDR3 sequence (DNA): TGCGCCTCCCGACAGATTTCGAACACTGAAGCTTTCTTT.

This chain links TRBV28 with TRBJ1-2; 11 positions match TRBD1. The CDR3 is 15 amino acids. Germline lookup yields CDR1 MDHEN and CDR2 SYDVKM. After removal of 5 bases from V and 1 base from J, the junction contained 3 bases not matched to a gene. DNA of the CDR3: TGTGCCAGCAGTCGGGGACAGGGGGTTAACTATGGCTACACCTTC. Translating gives CASSRGQGVNYGYTF.

This chain links TRBV27 with TRBJ2-3; 9 nucleotides line up with TRBD2. The germline V gene encodes CDR1 MNHEY and CDR2 SMNVEV (reference sequence). This CDR3 has 16 residues. V lost 5 bases and J lost 0; bases outside the gene matches: 6. The CDR3 reads CASSDRSGGSTDTQYF. In DNA, the CDR3 is TGTGCCAGCAGTGATCGTAGCGGGGGAAGCACAGATACGCAGTATTTT.

V is TRBV2 and J is TRBJ1-5; D possibly corresponds to TRBD1 (5 bases). Germline values: CDR1 SNHLY, CDR2 FYNNEI. Trimming took 4 bases from V and 3 from J, leaving 10 bases between them. This CDR3 has 14 amino acids. The CDR3 DNA sequence: TGTGCCAGCAGTGGGGGAGGGGTCAATCAGCCCCAGCATTTT. This translates into CASSGGGVNQPQHF. The whole variable domain, filled in from reference TRBV2 and TRBJ1-5, reads EPEVTQTPSHQVTQMGQEVILRCVPISNHLYFYWYRQILGQKVEFLVSFYNNEISEKSEIFDDQFSVERPDGSNFTLKIRSTKLEDSAMYFCASSGGGVNQPQHFGDGTRLSIL.

The gene calls are TRBV7-8 and TRBJ2-3; D might be TRBD2 (6 bases). The V end was cut by 3 bases, the J end by 2 bases, with 15 bases between. This CDR3 contains 16 residues. Germline CDR1 is SGHVS and CDR2 is FQNEAQ. The CDR3 DNA reads TGTGCCAGCAGCTTGACCCTCCAGCGGGCCACAGATACGCAGTATTTT. Residues: CASSLTLQRATDTQYF.

This CDR3 reads CASSLRVFTGANVLTF. CDR3 nucleotide sequence: TGTGCCAGCAGTCTCCGGGTCTTTACTGGGGCCAACGTCCTGACTTTC. V is TRBV28 and J is TRBJ2-6; D gene unclear. CDR1 and CDR2 (germline): MDHEN, SYDVKM. Trimming left V 5 bases short and J 2 bases short, with 13 bases between. The length of the CDR3 is 16 residues.

The chain employs TRBV5-1 and TRBJ2-5, with 8 nucleotides matching TRBD2. Germline values: CDR1 SGHRS, CDR2 YFSETQ. This CDR3 has 15 residues. Trimming took 0 bases from V and 5 from J; bases not matched to a gene: 6. The CDR3 protein is CASSLVAGGQETQYF. The DNA of the CDR3 is TGCGCCAGCAGCTTGGTTGCGGGGGGCCAGGAGACCCAGTACTTC.

The chain has TRBV5-4 and TRBJ1-4; perhaps TRBD1 as D (5 bases). The V end was cut by 0 bases, the J end by 11 bases, with 14 bases between. The CDR3 consists of 14 residues. Germline CDR1 SGHNT, CDR2 YYREEE (reference sequence). This CDR3 is CASSLEPQGRKLFF. The CDR3 region has the DNA TGTGCCAGCAGCTTGGAGCCTCAGGGTAGGAAACTGTTTTTT.

On this clone itself: The identical CDR3 is also encoded by other nucleotide sequences in the sample. The chain joins TRBV11-2 to TRBJ1-6; D uncertain. The germline V gene encodes CDR1 SGHAT and CDR2 FQNNGV. This CDR3 has 15 residues. Trimming stripped 1 base from V and 0 bases from J, with 4 bases between. CDR3 sequence: CASSLAGSYNSPLHF. The CDR3 DNA reads as TGTGCCAGCAGCTTAGCCGGCTCCTATAATTCACCCCTCCACTTT.

A few counts support this clone. This sequence joins TRBV7-8 and TRBJ1-1; tentatively, D is TRBD1 (6 bases). Germline V gene lookup returns CDR1 SGHVS and CDR2 FQNEAQ. V lost 5 bases to trimming and J lost 4 bases, with 23 bases between them. CDR3 length equals 17 residues. The CDR3 DNA reads TGTGCCAGCAGCCCGCCAAGGTGGGGGGGCAGTCGCACTGAAGCTTTCTTT. As protein: CASSPPRWGGSRTEAFF.

This chain links TRBV5-1 with TRBJ2-1; D not certain. The CDR3 sequence is 15 residues long. The V gene lost 0 bases and the J gene lost 2 bases, with 9 bases spanning the gap. CDR1 is SGHRS and CDR2 is YFSETQ in the germline V gene. The CDR3 is CASSLEEPTYNEQFF. The DNA of the CDR3 is TGCGCCAGCAGCTTGGAAGAACCTACCTACAATGAGCAGTTCTTC.

This chain links TRBV28 with TRBJ2-7, with 10 bases aligning to TRBD1. The CDR3 covers 15 residues. CDR1 and CDR2 (germline): MDHEN, SYDVKM. With V trimmed by 5 bases and J by 5 bases, 9 bases remained unmatched. This CDR3 is CASSTPGTGANEQYF. CDR3 sequence (DNA): TGTGCCAGCAGTACCCCCGGGACAGGGGCCAACGAGCAGTACTTC.

A few counts support this clone. This chain uses TRBV5-4 with TRBJ1-2, with 8 bases identical to TRBD1. The CDR3 is 16 amino acids. J was trimmed by 3 bases and V by 7 bases; bases with no gene match: 14. CDR1 is SGHNT and CDR2 is YYREEE in the germline V gene (reference sequence). Here the CDR3 reads CASVGRGRAADYGYTF. The CDR3 DNA sequence: TGTGCCAGCGTTGGCAGGGGGCGCGCGGCGGACTATGGCTACACCTTC. Looking up the rest from reference TRBV5-4 and TRBJ1-2 gives the full variable domain: ETGVTQSPTHLIKTRGQQVTLRCSSQSGHNTVSWYQQALGQGPQFIFQYYREEENGRGNFPPRFSGLQFPNYSSELNVNALELDDSALYLCASVGRGRAADYGYTFGSGTRLTVV.

The DNA of the CDR3 is TGTGCCAGCAGCCTGGGACTAGCGGGGGATACGCAGTATTTT. Amino acids: CASSLGLAGDTQYF. This chain links TRBV7-7 with TRBJ2-3; 13 bases agree with TRBD2. Germline assignment: CDR1 SSHAT and CDR2 FNYEAQ (reference sequence). V gave up 5 bases and J gave up 6 bases; unmatched junction bases: 2. This CDR3 has 14 residues.

CDR3 region: CASSSTVVGNTEAFF. CDR3 DNA: TGCGCCAGCAGCTCAACAGTCGTCGGGAACACTGAAGCTTTCTTT. The J gene is TRBJ1-1, the V gene TRBV5-1, with no clear D. In germline, CDR1 is SGHRS, CDR2 YFSETQ. This CDR3 is built from 15 residues. Trimming cost V 3 bases and J 1 base, with 13 bases left between them.

The chain joins TRBV7-8 to TRBJ2-7; 11 nucleotides line up with TRBD1. The length of the CDR3 is 15 residues. The germline V gene encodes CDR1 SGHVS and CDR2 FQNEAQ. Trimming at V came to 5 bases and at J to 4 bases, leaving 7 bases not matched to a gene. The CDR3 sequence: CASSLMGQGGYEQYF. CDR3 coding DNA: TGTGCCAGCAGCCTCATGGGACAGGGGGGTTACGAGCAGTACTTC.

The V gene is TRBV5-4, the J gene TRBJ2-5; TRBD2 aligns across 8 bases. V gave up 3 bases and J gave up 4 bases; unmatched junction bases: 5. CDR1 SGHNT and CDR2 YYREEE come from the germline V gene (reference sequence). The CDR3 is made up of 14 amino acids. The CDR3 bases are TGTGCCAGCAGCTCAAGGCTAGCGGGAGAGACCCAGTACTTC. Translated: CASSSRLAGETQYF.

V usage is TRBV7-9 and J usage is TRBJ1-1; TRBD1 aligns across 8 bases. The germline gives CDR1 SEHNR, CDR2 FQNEAQ (reference sequence). This CDR3 has 15 residues. The J segment lost 4 bases and the V segment lost 4 bases, leaving 8 bases of the junction unmatched. This CDR3 is CASSSDTGGLTEAFF. Written as DNA, the CDR3 is TGTGCCAGCAGCTCAGACACAGGGGGGCTCACTGAAGCTTTCTTT.

This sequence joins TRBV7-9 and TRBJ2-1, with D tentatively TRBD2 (7 bases). V was pared by 5 bases and J by 2 bases, with 13 bases between. Looked up from germline, CDR1 is SEHNR and CDR2 is FQNEAQ (reference sequence). This CDR3 comprises 15 residues. The CDR3 is CASSGGANPYNEQFF. DNA of the CDR3: TGTGCCAGCAGCGGGGGGGCGAATCCCTACAATGAGCAGTTCTTC.

CDR3 nucleotide sequence: TGTGCCAGCAGCCCGGGAGGGCCACGATCGAACATTCAGTACTTC. Amino acids: CASSPGGPRSNIQYF. The rearrangement uses TRBV5-4 and TRBJ2-4, with 8 bases fitting TRBD2. Germline values: CDR1 SGHNT, CDR2 YYREEE (reference sequence). V lost 4 bases to trimming and J lost 7 bases; unmatched junction nucleotides: 10. The CDR3 consists of 15 residues.

The genes are TRBV28 and TRBJ2-1, with D possibly matching TRBD1 (6 bases). Trimming shortened V by 6 bases and J by 0 bases, and 12 bases separated the two germline ends. The germline gives CDR1 MDHEN, CDR2 SYDVKM. The CDR3 covers 15 residues. CDR3 region: CASRYQGSSYNEQFF. The CDR3 nucleotides read TGTGCCAGCAGATACCAGGGGAGCTCCTACAATGAGCAGTTCTTC.

The V gene is TRBV4-1, the J gene TRBJ2-1; a possible D gene is TRBD2 (5 bases). The CDR3 runs 12 residues. CDR1 is MGHRA, CDR2 YSYEKL, per germline. The V and J ends lost 3 bases and 10 bases respectively, with 10 bases between them. The CDR3 DNA sequence: TGCGCCAGCAGCCACCTTCGAGGGGAGCAGTTCTTC. Its protein is CASSHLRGEQFF.

The V call is TRBV7-9, the J call TRBJ2-2, with D uncertain. This CDR3 has 15 amino acids. V gave up 0 bases and J gave up 6 bases, with 11 bases separating them. The germline CDR1 and CDR2 sequences are SEHNR and FQNEAQ (reference sequence). The CDR3, as DNA: TGTGCCAGCAGCTTAGCGGTGGTCGCGGCCGGGGAGCTGTTTTTT. This gives the protein CASSLAVVAAGELFF.

This CDR3 is CASSQGLAGGSYNEQFF. In DNA form, the CDR3 reads TGTGCCAGCAGCCAAGGACTAGCGGGAGGTTCCTACAATGAGCAGTTCTTC. The chain recombines TRBV4-2 with TRBJ2-1; 13 nucleotides align to TRBD2. With V trimmed by 1 base and J by 1 base, 1 base remained unmatched. The CDR3 has 17 residues. CDR1 is LGHNA, CDR2 YNFKEQ, per germline.